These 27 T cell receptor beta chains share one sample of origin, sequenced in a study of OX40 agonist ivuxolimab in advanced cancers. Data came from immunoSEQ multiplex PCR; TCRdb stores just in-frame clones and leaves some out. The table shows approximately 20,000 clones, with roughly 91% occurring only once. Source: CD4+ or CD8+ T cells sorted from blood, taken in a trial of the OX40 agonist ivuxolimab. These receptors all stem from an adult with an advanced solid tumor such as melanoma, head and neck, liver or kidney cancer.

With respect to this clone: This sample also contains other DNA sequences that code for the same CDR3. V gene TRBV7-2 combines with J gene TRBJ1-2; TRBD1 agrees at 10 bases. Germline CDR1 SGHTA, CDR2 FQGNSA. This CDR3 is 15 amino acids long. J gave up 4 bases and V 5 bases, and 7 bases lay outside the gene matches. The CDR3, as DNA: TGTGCCAGCAGCCCCTCCGGGACAGGGGTCTATGGCTACACCTTC. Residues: CASSPSGTGVYGYTF. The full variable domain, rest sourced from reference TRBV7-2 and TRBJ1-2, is GAGVSQSPSNKVTEKGKDVELRCDPISGHTALYWYRQSLGQGLEFLIYFQGNSAPDKSGLPSDRFSAERTGGSVSTLTIQRTQQEDSAVYLCASSPSGTGVYGYTFGSGTRLTVV.

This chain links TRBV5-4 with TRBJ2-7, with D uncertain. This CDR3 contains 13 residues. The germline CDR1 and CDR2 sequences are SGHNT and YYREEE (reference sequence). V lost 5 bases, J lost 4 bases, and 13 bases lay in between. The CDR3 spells CASRLRRLYEQYF. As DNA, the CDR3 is TGTGCCAGCAGACTTCGACGGCTATACGAGCAGTACTTC.

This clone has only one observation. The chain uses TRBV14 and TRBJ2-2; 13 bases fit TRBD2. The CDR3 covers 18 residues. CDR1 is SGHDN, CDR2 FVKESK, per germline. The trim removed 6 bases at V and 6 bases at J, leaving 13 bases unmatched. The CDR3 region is CASSPRTSGRMVAGELFF. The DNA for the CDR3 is TGTGCCAGCAGTCCCCGGACTAGCGGGAGAATGGTCGCCGGGGAGCTGTTTTTT.

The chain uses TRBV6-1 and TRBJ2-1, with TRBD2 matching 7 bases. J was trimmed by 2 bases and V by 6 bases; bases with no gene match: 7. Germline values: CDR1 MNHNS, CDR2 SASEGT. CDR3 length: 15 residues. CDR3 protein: CASSLGLAAYNEQFF. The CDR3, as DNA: TGTGCCAGCAGCCTGGGTCTAGCGGCCTACAATGAGCAGTTCTTC.

CDR3 bases: TGCGCCAGCAGCGTGGGACCGAACTATGGCTACACCTTC. Protein sequence: CASSVGPNYGYTF. The V call is TRBV5-1, the J call TRBJ1-2; tentatively, D is TRBD1 (5 bases). This CDR3 spans 13 amino acids. Germline V gene lookup returns CDR1 SGHRS and CDR2 YFSETQ. Between the trimmed V and J ends, which lost 4 bases and 2 bases, there was a span of 9 bases.

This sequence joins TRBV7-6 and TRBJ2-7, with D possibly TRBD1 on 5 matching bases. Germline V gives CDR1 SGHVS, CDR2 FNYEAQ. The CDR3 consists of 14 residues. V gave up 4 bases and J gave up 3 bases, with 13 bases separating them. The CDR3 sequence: CASSWPLGVYEQYF. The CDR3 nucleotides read TGTGCCAGCAGCTGGCCTCTAGGGGTCTACGAGCAGTACTTC.

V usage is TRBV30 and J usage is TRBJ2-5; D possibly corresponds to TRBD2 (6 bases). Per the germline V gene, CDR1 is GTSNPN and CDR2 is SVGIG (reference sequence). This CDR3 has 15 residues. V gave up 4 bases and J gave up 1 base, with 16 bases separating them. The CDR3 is CAWTLASGSQETQYF. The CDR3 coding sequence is TGTGCCTGGACCCTGGCCAGCGGGTCCCAAGAGACCCAGTACTTC.

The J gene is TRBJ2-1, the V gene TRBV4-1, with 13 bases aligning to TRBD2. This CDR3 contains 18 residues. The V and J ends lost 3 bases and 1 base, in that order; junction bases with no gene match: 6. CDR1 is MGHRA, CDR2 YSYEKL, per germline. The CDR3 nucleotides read TGCGCCAGCAGCCAGCCGGGACTAGCGGGAAAATCCTACAATGAGCAGTTCTTC. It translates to CASSQPGLAGKSYNEQFF.

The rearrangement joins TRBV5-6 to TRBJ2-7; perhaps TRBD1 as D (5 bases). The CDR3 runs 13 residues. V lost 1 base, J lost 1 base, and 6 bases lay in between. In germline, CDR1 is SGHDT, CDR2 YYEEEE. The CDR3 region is CASSLTGSYEQYF. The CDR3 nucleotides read TGTGCCAGCAGCTTGACAGGTTCCTACGAGCAGTACTTC. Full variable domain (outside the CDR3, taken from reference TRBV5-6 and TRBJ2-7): DAGVTQSPTHLIKTRGQQVTLRCSPKSGHDTVSWYQQALGQGPQFIFQYYEEEERQRGNFPDRFSGHQFPNYSSELNVNALLLGDSALYLCASSLTGSYEQYFGPGTRLTVT.

This CDR3 is CASSLREVGSNYGYTF. The CDR3, as DNA: TGTGCCAGCAGCTTGCGGGAGGTTGGATCTAACTATGGCTACACCTTC. The rearrangement joins TRBV5-5 to TRBJ1-2; no firm D call. Germline V lookup: CDR1 SGHKS, CDR2 YYEKEE (reference sequence). This CDR3 region has 16 residues. Trimming left V 1 base short and J 0 bases short, with 13 bases between.

For the CDR3, the DNA is TGTGCCAGCAGTCCCGGGACAGGGGGCAATGAGCAGTTCTTC. The encoded protein is CASSPGTGGNEQFF. The chain recombines TRBV6-4 with TRBJ2-1, with 11 bases fitting TRBD1. The CDR3 loop spans 14 amino acids. With V trimmed by 5 bases and J by 6 bases, 3 bases remained unmatched. The germline V gene has CDR1 MRHNA and CDR2 SNTAGT.

CDR3 coding DNA: TGCGCCAGCAGCCCCGGGACAGGGGGTTATAGCAATCAGCCCCAGCATTTT. Its protein is CASSPGTGGYSNQPQHF. V is TRBV5-1 and J is TRBJ1-5; 11 positions agree with TRBD1. Germline V lookup: CDR1 SGHRS, CDR2 YFSETQ. This CDR3 has 17 amino acids. Germline trimming cut 4 bases from V and 0 bases from J; bases unmatched to any gene: 6.

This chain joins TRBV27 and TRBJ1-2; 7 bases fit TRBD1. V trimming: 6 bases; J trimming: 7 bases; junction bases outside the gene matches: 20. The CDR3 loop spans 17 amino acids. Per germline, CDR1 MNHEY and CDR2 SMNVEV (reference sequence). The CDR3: CASSSMPDRRPAGGYTF. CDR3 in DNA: TGTGCCAGCAGCTCCATGCCGGACAGGCGACCCGCGGGTGGCTACACCTTC.

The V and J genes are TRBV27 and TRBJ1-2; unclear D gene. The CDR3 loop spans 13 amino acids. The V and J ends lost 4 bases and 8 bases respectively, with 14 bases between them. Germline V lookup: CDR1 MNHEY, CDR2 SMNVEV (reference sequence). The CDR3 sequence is CASSWILGDGYTF. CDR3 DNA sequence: TGTGCCAGCAGTTGGATCCTGGGAGACGGCTACACCTTC.

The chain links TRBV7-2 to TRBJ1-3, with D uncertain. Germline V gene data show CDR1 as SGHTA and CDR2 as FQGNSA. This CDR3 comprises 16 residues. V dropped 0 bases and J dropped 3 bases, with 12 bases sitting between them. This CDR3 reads CASSLAVQGFGNTIYF. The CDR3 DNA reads TGTGCCAGCAGCTTAGCCGTACAAGGGTTTGGAAACACCATATATTTT. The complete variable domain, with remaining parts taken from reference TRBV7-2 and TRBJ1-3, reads GAGVSQSPSNKVTEKGKDVELRCDPISGHTALYWYRQSLGQGLEFLIYFQGNSAPDKSGLPSDRFSAERTGGSVSTLTIQRTQQEDSAVYLCASSLAVQGFGNTIYFGEGSWLTVV.

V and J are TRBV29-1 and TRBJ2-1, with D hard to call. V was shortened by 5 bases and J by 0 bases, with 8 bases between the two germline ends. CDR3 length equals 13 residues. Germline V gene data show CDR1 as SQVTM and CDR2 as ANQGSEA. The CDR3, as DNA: TGCAGCGTTACAGCGAGCTCCTACAATGAGCAGTTCTTC. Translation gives CSVTASSYNEQFF.

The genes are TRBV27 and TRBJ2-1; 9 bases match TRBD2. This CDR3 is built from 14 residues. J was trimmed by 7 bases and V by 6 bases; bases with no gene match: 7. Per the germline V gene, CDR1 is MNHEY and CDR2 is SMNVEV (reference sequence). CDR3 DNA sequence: TGTGCCAGCAGGGCTAGCGGGATACATAATGAGCAGTTCTTC. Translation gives CASRASGIHNEQFF.

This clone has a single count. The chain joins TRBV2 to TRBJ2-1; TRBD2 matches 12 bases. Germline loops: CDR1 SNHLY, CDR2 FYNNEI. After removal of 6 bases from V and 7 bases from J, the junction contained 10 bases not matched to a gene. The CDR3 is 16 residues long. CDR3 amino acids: CASSHSTSGSSNEQFF. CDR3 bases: TGTGCCAGCAGCCACTCGACTAGCGGGAGCAGTAATGAGCAGTTCTTC.

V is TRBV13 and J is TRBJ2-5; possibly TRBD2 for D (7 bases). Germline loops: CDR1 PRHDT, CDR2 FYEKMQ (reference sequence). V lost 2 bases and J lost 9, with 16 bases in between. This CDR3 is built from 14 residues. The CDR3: CASSLWRGPGSQYF. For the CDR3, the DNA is TGTGCCAGCAGCTTATGGCGGGGGCCCGGATCCCAGTACTTC.

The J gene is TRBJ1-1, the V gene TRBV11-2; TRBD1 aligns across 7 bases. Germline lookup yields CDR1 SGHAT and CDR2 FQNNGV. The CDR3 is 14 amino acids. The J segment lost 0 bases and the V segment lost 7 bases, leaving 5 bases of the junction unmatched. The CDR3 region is CASNYRGLNTEAFF. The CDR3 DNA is TGTGCCAGCAACTACAGGGGACTGAACACTGAAGCTTTCTTT. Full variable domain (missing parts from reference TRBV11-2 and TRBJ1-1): EAGVAQSPRYKIIEKRQSVAFWCNPISGHATLYWYQQILGQGPKLLIQFQNNGVVDDSQLPKDRFSAERLKGVDSTLKIQPAKLEDSAVYLCASNYRGLNTEAFFGQGTRLTVV.

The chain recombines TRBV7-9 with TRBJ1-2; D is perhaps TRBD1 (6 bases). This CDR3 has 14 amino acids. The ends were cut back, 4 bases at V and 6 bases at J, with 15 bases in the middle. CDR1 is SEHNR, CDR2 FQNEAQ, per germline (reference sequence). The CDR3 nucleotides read TGTGCCAGCAGCTATGGGGGCGGGGTGAATGGCTACACCTTC. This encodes CASSYGGGVNGYTF.

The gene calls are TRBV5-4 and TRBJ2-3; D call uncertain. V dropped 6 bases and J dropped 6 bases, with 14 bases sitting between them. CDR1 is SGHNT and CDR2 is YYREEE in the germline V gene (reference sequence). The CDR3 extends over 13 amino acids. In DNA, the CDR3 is TGTGCCAGCACTGACCCAGCAGTTGATACGCAGTATTTT. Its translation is CASTDPAVDTQYF. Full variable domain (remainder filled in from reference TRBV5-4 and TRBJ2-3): ETGVTQSPTHLIKTRGQQVTLRCSSQSGHNTVSWYQQALGQGPQFIFQYYREEENGRGNFPPRFSGLQFPNYSSELNVNALELDDSALYLCASTDPAVDTQYFGPGTRLTVL.

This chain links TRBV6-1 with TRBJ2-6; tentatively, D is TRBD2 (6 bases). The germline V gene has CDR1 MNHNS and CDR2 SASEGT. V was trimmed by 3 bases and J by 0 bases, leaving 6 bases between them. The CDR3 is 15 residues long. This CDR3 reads CASSDSGSGANVLTF. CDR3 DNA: TGTGCCAGCAGTGATAGCGGCTCTGGGGCCAACGTCCTGACTTTC.

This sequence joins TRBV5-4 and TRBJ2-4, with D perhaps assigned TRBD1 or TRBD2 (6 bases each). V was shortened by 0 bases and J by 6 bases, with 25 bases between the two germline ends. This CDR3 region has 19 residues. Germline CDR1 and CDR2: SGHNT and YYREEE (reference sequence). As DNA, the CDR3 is TGTGCCAGCAGCTTGGTGTGGGGCGGCAGGGGAGGAAGAGGAAACATTCAGTACTTC. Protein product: CASSLVWGGRGGRGNIQYF.

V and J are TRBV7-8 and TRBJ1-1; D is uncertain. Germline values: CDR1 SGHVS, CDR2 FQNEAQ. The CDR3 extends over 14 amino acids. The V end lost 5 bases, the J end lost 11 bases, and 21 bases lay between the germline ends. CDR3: CASSPSVFGNGAFF. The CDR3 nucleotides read TGTGCCAGCAGCCCCTCTGTTTTCGGAAACGGGGCTTTCTTT. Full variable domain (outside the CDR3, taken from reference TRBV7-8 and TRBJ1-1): GAGVSQSPRYKVAKRGQDVALRCDPISGHVSLFWYQQALGQGPEFLTYFQNEAQLDKSGLPSDRFFAERPEGSVSTLKIQRTQQEDSAVYLCASSPSVFGNGAFFGQGTRLTVV.

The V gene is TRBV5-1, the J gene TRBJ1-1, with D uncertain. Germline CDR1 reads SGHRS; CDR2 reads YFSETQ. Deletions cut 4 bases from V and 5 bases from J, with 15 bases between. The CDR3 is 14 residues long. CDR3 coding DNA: TGCGCCAGCAGCCCGCTAAGGGAGGATACTGAAGCTTTCTTT. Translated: CASSPLREDTEAFF.

This CDR3 reads CASSHPPAGVLGTEAFF. DNA of the CDR3: TGTGCCAGCAGCCACCCGCCAGCCGGGGTGTTGGGCACTGAAGCTTTCTTT. This sequence joins TRBV7-6 and TRBJ1-1; no clear D gene. The CDR3 spans 17 residues. From germline, CDR1 is SGHVS and CDR2 FNYEAQ. V lost 5 bases and J lost 4, with 23 bases in between.